The TCR beta chain described here comes from a study of T cells in Graves' hyperthyroidism and ophthalmopathy. Study-wide results and caveats: Researchers found most expanded thyroid clonotypes above 0.001 in blood as well.

The sample holds many counts of this clonotype. Antigen: not known. From more than 9.5 ml of fresh peripheral blood, PBMCs were isolated. Template material for amplifying TCR beta CDR3 regions consisted of RNA transcripts. The HTBI primer set served for first-round RT-PCR of the TCR CDR3. TCRdb called the multiplex PCR reads again in MiXCR, with one record for every CDR3 protein. Of some 560,000 distinct CDR3 sequences detected, about a sixth appear once; the ten largest clones hold roughly 7.3%. The CDR3 has 18 amino acids. CDR1 is SEHNR, CDR2 FQNEAQ, per germline (reference sequence). Deletions cut 4 bases from V and 5 bases from J, with 24 bases between.

This sequence was found in a woman aged 30 to 39 with Graves' hyperthyroidism. The sequenced material came from blood. The V gene is TRBV7-9, the J gene TRBJ2-1; D is possibly TRBD1 (5 bases). The CDR3 DNA follows: TGTGCCAGCAGCTCGTGGTCAGGGTCTTTCATCTCGGACAATGAGCAGTTCTTC. Translated, it gives CASSSWSGSFISDNEQFF.